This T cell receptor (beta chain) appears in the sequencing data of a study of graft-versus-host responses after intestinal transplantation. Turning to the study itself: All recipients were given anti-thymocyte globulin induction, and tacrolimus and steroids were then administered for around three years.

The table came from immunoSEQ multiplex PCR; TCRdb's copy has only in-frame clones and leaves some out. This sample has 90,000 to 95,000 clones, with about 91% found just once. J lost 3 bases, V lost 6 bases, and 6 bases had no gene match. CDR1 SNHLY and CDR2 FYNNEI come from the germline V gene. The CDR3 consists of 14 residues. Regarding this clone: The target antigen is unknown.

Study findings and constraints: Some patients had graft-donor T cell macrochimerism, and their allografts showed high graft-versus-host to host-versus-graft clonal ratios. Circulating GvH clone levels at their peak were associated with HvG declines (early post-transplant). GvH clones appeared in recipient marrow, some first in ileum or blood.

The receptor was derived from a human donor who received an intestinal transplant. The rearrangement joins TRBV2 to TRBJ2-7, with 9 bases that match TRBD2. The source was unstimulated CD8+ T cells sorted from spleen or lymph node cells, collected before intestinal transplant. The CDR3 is CASRLAGAGYEQYF. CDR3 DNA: TGTGCCAGCAGGTTAGCGGGAGCGGGCTACGAGCAGTACTTC.